This TCR beta chain was identified during a study of identical twins. The study, taken as a whole, reports: A partial confounding effect on zero-insertion analyses could come from invariant MAIT and iNKT cells. Insertions were fewer in abundant cord blood beta clonotypes, whereas memory repertoires showed none of this pattern. Cross-sectional statistics underpinned the conclusions; the same donors were not followed.

This clonotype appeared many times. Its antigen is currently unknown. The CDR3 is 15 residues long. Germline CDR1 reads SEHNR; CDR2 reads FQNEAQ (reference sequence). V gave up 5 bases and J gave up 2 bases; unmatched junction bases: 2. Template switching introduced a universal primer site, and the cDNA bore unique molecular identifiers. TCRdb recomputed calls from the 5' RACE reads with MiXCR, one row per CDR3 protein. The sample consists of 140,000 to 150,000 distinct CDR3 sequences, roughly 3.2% of them appearing once. The receptor was isolated from a man in his late teens or twenties in good health. The V call is TRBV7-9, the J call TRBJ2-1, with 11 positions matching TRBD2. Sequenced: memory T cells sorted from blood. CDR3 nucleotide sequence: TGTGCCAGCAGCGAACTAGCGGGGGCCTACAATGAGCAGTTCTTC. It is translated as CASSELAGAYNEQFF.